Sequencing of this TCR beta chain was carried out in a study of vaccination and CD4 T cells after COVID-19. Study at large: Blood was drawn a median 72 days post second dose, range 14 to 241. Cells were stimulated with overlapping spike peptides from SARS-CoV-2, HCoV-NL63, HCoV-OC43 and HCoV-229E.

The sample's treatment: roughly nine-day PBMC culture with coronavirus spike peptide pools or control peptides (ViraFEST assay). The Oncomine TCR Beta short-read assay was applied to DNA of cultured CD4+ T cells. DNA came from CD4+ T cells after culture. TCRdb called the PCR reads again in MiXCR, with one record for every CDR3 protein. Of thousands of distinct CDR3 sequences in the sample, around 33% were seen once. The germline gives CDR1 DFQATT, CDR2 SNEGSKA (reference sequence). Trimming removed 5 bases from V and 3 bases from J; junction bases left unmatched: 7. The CDR3 spans 15 residues. With regard to this clonotype: The antigen remains unidentified.

The chain couples TRBV20-1 to TRBJ2-3; TRBD2 agrees at 11 bases. This sequence was found in a human donor who had recovered from COVID-19. The sequenced sample was CD4+ T cells from blood, cultured in vitro. CDR3 protein: CSAQLAGALTDTQYF. The DNA of the CDR3 is TGCAGTGCTCAACTAGCGGGAGCACTTACAGATACGCAGTATTTT.